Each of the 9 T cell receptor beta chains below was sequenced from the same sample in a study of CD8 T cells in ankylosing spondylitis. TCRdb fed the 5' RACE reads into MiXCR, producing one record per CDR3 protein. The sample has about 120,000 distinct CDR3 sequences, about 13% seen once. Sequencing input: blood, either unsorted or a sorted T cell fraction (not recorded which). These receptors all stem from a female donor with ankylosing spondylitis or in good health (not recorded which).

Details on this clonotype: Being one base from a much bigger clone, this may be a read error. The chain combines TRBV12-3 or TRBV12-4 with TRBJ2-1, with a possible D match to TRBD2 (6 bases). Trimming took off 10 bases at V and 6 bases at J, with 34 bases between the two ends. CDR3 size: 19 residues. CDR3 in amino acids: CATSQFSSSVSGSVNEQFF. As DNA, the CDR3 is TGTGCCACCAGCCAATTCTCGTCGTCGGTTTCCGGGAGTGTCAATGAGCAGTTCTTC.

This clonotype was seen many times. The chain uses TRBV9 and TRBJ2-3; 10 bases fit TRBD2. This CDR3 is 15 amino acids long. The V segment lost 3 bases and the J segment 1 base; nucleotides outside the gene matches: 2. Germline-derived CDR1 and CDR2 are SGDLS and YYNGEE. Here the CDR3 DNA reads TGTGCCAGCAGCGCCGGGACTAGCGGCACAGATACGCAGTATTTT. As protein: CASSAGTSGTDTQYF.

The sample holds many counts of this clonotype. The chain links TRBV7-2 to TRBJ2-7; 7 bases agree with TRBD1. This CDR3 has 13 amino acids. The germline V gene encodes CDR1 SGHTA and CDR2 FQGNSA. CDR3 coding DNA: TGTGCTAGTACAGGGGAGAGCTCCTACGAGCAGTACTTC. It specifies CASTGESSYEQYF.

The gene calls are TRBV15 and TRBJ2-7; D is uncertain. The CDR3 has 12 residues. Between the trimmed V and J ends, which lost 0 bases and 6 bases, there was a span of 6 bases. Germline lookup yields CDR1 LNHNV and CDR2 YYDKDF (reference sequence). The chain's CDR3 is CATSRDGFEQYF. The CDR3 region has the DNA TGTGCCACCAGCAGAGATGGGTTCGAGCAGTACTTC.

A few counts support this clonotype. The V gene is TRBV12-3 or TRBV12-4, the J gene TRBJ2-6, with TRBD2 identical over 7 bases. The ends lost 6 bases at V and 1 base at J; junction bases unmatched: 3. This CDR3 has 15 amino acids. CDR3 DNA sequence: TGTGCCAGCAGCTGGGGGGGATCTGGGGCCAACGTCCTGACTTTC. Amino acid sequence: CASSWGGSGANVLTF.

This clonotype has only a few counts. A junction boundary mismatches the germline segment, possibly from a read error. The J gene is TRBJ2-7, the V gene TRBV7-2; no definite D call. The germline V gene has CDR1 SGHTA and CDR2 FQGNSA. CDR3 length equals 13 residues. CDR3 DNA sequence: TGTGCCAGCAGTTTAGACCACATCTACGAGCAGTACTTC. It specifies CASSLDHIYEQYF.

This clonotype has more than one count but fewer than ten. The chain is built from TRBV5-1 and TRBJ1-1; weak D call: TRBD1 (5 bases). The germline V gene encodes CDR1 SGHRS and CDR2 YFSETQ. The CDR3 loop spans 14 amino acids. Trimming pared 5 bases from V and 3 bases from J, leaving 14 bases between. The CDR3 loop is CASSLTGTYTEAFF. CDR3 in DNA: TGCGCCAGCAGTTTAACAGGAACGTACACTGAAGCTTTCTTT. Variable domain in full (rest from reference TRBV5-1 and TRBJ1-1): KAGVTQTPRYLIKTRGQQVTLSCSPISGHRSVSWYQQTPGQGLQFLFEYFSETQRNKGNFPGRFSGRQFSNSRSEMNVSTLELGDSALYLCASSLTGTYTEAFFGQGTRLTVV.

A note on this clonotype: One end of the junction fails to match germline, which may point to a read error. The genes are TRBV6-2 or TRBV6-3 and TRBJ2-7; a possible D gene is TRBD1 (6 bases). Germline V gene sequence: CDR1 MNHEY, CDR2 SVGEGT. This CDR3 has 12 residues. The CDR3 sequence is CAGSYSKGGLGF. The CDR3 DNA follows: TGTGCCGGCAGTTACTCGAAAGGGGGTCTCGGATTC.

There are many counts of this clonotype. The CDR3 DNA reads TGTGCCAGCAGCCCCCGAGAGACCCAGTACTTC. It is translated as CASSPRETQYF. The rearrangement joins TRBV12-3 or TRBV12-4 to TRBJ2-5, with D unresolved. V was cut by 6 bases and J by 4 bases, with 6 bases left in between. The CDR3 totals 11 residues.